This TCR beta chain originates from a study of blood T cell repertoires in COVID-19. Study-wide context: PBMCs, B-cell-depleted T cells, or T cells provided the cDNA or gDNA that made up the material.

CDR3 length: 16 amino acids. Looked up from germline, CDR1 is MDHEN and CDR2 is SYDVKM. The V and J ends lost 1 base and 1 base respectively, with 13 bases between them. Per the study methods: It was from reference gene primer amplification that nucleated cell counts were estimated. The repertoire was sequenced with immunoSEQ multiplex PCR; TCRdb's copy has only in-frame clones and lacks some. V and J calls and clone size come straight from that table; D and trimming were deduced from the DNA. In the table there are about 190,000 clones, about nine tenths of which are singletons. This sequence originates from a man aged 25 to 40 with acute or convalescent COVID-19. What was sequenced was peripheral blood. The V call is TRBV28, the J call TRBJ1-2, with D unclear. The CDR3 sequence is CASSLSVGSYNYGYTF. As DNA, the CDR3 is TGTGCCAGCAGTTTATCCGTAGGGAGTTATAACTATGGCTACACCTTC.